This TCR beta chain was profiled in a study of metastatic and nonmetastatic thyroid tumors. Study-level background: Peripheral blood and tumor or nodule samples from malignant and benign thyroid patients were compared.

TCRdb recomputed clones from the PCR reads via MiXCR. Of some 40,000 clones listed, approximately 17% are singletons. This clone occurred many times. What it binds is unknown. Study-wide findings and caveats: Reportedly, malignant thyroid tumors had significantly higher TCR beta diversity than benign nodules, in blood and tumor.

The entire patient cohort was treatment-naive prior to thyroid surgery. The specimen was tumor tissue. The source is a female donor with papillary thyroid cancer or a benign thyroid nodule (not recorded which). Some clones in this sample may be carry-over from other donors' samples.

In DNA form, the CDR3 reads TGCAGCGTTGAAGGTCCGGCGGAGGGCTCCTACGAGCAGTACTTC. This gives the protein CSVEGPAEGSYEQYF. The gene calls are TRBV29-1 and TRBJ2-7, with D possibly matching TRBD2 (6 bases). This CDR3 contains 15 residues. CDR1 SQVTM and CDR2 ANQGSEA come from the germline V gene. V dropped 1 base and J dropped 0 bases, with 13 bases sitting between them.